This T cell receptor beta chain appears in the sequencing data of a study of blood T cell repertoires in COVID-19. Per the original methods: Estimation of nucleated cell counts relied on the amplification of reference gene primers. Profiled with immunoSEQ multiplex PCR; TCRdb holds only in-frame clones, not every one. V, J and clone size are taken as reported in that table, and D and trimming were inferred from the DNA itself. The sample includes a few hundred thousand clones, approximately 86% of them seen just once. This CDR3 contains 15 residues. V shed 5 bases and J shed 2 bases, with 17 bases lying between them. Per germline, CDR1 SQVTM and CDR2 ANQGSEA.

The chain combines TRBV29-1 with TRBJ2-3, with a possible D match to TRBD1 (6 bases). The sequenced sample consisted of peripheral blood. The clonotype was recovered from a woman aged 50 to 60 with active or convalescent COVID-19. CDR3 residues: CSVITGLGATDTQYF. CDR3 bases: TGCAGCGTTATTACAGGGTTGGGAGCCACAGATACGCAGTATTTT.